This TCR beta chain was identified in a study of T cells after yellow fever vaccination. Findings and caveats of the study: Most clones from primary vaccination resurfaced after the booster (around 95% CD4, approximately 87% CD8). Weaker, the secondary response peaked sooner, at day 5 versus 15. A minor fraction of clonotypes spanned both CD4 and CD8 compartments.

The CDR3 sequence is 17 residues long. Germline V gene data show CDR1 as SGHVS and CDR2 as FNYEAQ. Between the trimmed V and J ends, which lost 5 bases and 4 bases, there was a span of 18 bases. As to this clonotype: Its specificity is unknown.

Template-switching 5'RACE yielded the TCR cDNA; a universal primer site and UMIs were added in the process. TCRdb passed the 5' RACE reads through MiXCR, listing each CDR3 protein once. This table holds hundreds of thousands of distinct CDR3 sequences, 8% to 10% found once. The sequenced sample was PBMCs, obtained on the day of the first yellow fever vaccination. The J gene is TRBJ2-6, the V gene TRBV7-6; D is tentatively TRBD1 or TRBD2 (5 bases each). The receptor was derived from a man younger than 35 who received the YFV17D yellow fever vaccine. CDR3 sequence: CASSHLRSGTGANVLTF. The CDR3, as DNA: TGTGCCAGCAGCCACTTGAGGTCAGGGACCGGGGCCAACGTCCTGACTTTC.